Below, 30 T cell receptor beta chains from the same sample are listed, as sequenced in a study of CD8+ T cells in alopecia areata. As the sequencing template, cDNA was produced by extracting RNA and reverse transcribing it. Profiled with immunoSEQ multiplex PCR; TCRdb holds only in-frame clones, not every one. The sample holds about 140,000 clones, about 54% seen once. The sample comprised CD4+ T cells sorted from blood. These TCRs come from a human donor in good health.

The chain combines TRBV28 with TRBJ2-7; D call uncertain. The CDR3 covers 13 residues. Trimming removed 1 base at V and 3 bases at J, with 7 bases between. In germline, CDR1 is MDHEN, CDR2 SYDVKM. CDR3 residues: CASSLSGYYEQYF. The CDR3 nucleotides are TGTGCCAGCAGTTTATCCGGCTACTACGAGCAGTACTTC.

The chain uses TRBV7-8 and TRBJ2-5; D unresolved. Trimming left V 2 bases short and J 2 bases short, with 9 bases between. This CDR3 has 14 amino acids. Germline V gives CDR1 SGHVS, CDR2 FQNEAQ. In DNA, the CDR3 is TGTGCCAGCAGCTTATCGGCTAGTCAAGAGACCCAGTACTTC. It translates to CASSLSASQETQYF.

V is TRBV7-2 and J is TRBJ2-7; no clear D. Looked up from germline, CDR1 is SGHTA and CDR2 is FQGNSA. There are 17 residues in the CDR3. The ends were cut back, 0 bases at V and 2 bases at J, with 17 bases in the middle. CDR3 nucleotides: TGTGCCAGCAGCTTAGCGGCGGTGGGCGGTAGGACCTACGAGCAGTACTTC. This translates into CASSLAAVGGRTYEQYF.

This chain uses TRBV28 with TRBJ1-1; D gene uncertain. The CDR3 is 12 residues long. Trimming left V 2 bases short and J 9 bases short, with 10 bases between. The V gene's germline CDR1 is MDHEN and CDR2 SYDVKM. The CDR3 region has the DNA TGTGCCAGCAGTTTAAGAGGGCAGCAAGCTTTCTTT. It yields the protein CASSLRGQQAFF.

This clone was detected only a few times. The same CDR3 arises from other DNA sequences in this sample as well. The J gene is TRBJ1-5, the V gene TRBV23-1, with D uncertain. TRBV23-1 is given ORF status, its function remaining uncertain. The length of the CDR3 is 11 residues. V was trimmed by 2 bases and J by 6 bases, leaving 2 bases between them. The CDR3 sequence: CASSQGQPQHF. CDR3 in DNA: TGCGCCAGCAGTCAAGGTCAGCCCCAGCATTTT.

The chain is built from TRBV7-8 and TRBJ2-6; 13 positions agree with TRBD2. CDR3 length equals 18 residues. The V gene end was trimmed by 3 bases and the J gene end by 0 bases; junction bases not matched to a gene: 2. Germline CDR1 SGHVS, CDR2 FQNEAQ. The CDR3 DNA sequence: TGTGCCAGCAGCTTTTGGACTAGCGGGAGCTCTGGGGCCAACGTCCTGACTTTC. It specifies CASSFWTSGSSGANVLTF. The entire variable domain, with the rest obtained from reference TRBV7-8 and TRBJ2-6, is as follows: GAGVSQSPRYKVAKRGQDVALRCDPISGHVSLFWYQQALGQGPEFLTYFQNEAQLDKSGLPSDRFFAERPEGSVSTLKIQRTQQEDSAVYLCASSFWTSGSSGANVLTFGAGSRLTVL.

The chain couples TRBV5-1 to TRBJ1-5, with D hard to call. Germline CDR1 and CDR2: SGHRS and YFSETQ. V lost 0 bases to trimming and J lost 3 bases, with 7 bases between them. The CDR3 covers 14 residues. The CDR3 DNA sequence: TGCGCCAGCAGCTTGGCACCATCCAATCAGCCCCAGCATTTT. Protein sequence: CASSLAPSNQPQHF.

The chain uses TRBV9 and TRBJ2-7; D is ambiguous. V lost 2 bases and J 2 bases, leaving 11 bases between the germline ends. Germline values: CDR1 SGDLS, CDR2 YYNGEE. The CDR3 has 14 residues. DNA of the CDR3: TGTGCCAGCAGCGTTAGGGAAGAGCCCTACGAGCAGTACTTC. This gives the protein CASSVREEPYEQYF.

The V gene is TRBV23-1, the J gene TRBJ2-7; TRBD1 might be the D (6 bases). TRBV23-1 is an open reading frame whose function is uncertain. V shed 4 bases and J shed 2 bases, with 21 bases lying between them. This CDR3 region has 17 residues. The CDR3 DNA follows: TGCGCCAGCAGTCGACTTCTTACAGGGCCCAGCGCCTACGAGCAGTACTTC. Amino acids: CASSRLLTGPSAYEQYF.

The rearrangement links TRBV30 to TRBJ2-1, with TRBD2 as a possible D gene (5 bases). The CDR3 extends over 14 amino acids. Trimming pared 1 base from V and 9 bases from J, leaving 16 bases between. Germline V lookup: CDR1 GTSNPN, CDR2 SVGIG (reference sequence). CDR3 DNA sequence: TGTGCCTGGAGTGGAGCGGTTGCTAGTAGTGAGCAGTTCTTC. It is translated as CAWSGAVASSEQFF.

This clone was seen only a few times. The V call is TRBV25-1, the J call TRBJ2-3; D call uncertain. This CDR3 spans 14 amino acids. V lost 4 bases to trimming and J lost 1 base, with 9 bases between them. CDR1 and CDR2 from the germline V gene are MGHDK and SYGVNS. The CDR3 nucleotides read TGTGCCAGCAGTGTTGGAGCTGGCACAGATACGCAGTATTTT. This codes for CASSVGAGTDTQYF.

In its sample, this clone was seen a few times. This chain uses TRBV11-2 with TRBJ2-3; D remains unclear. Germline CDR1 SGHAT, CDR2 FQNNGV. CDR3 length: 15 residues. V lost 1 base and J 0 bases, leaving 8 bases between the germline ends. The CDR3 sequence: CASSLVGSSTDTQYF. CDR3 bases: TGTGCCAGCAGCTTAGTTGGCAGTAGCACAGATACGCAGTATTTT. Looking up the rest from reference TRBV11-2 and TRBJ2-3 gives the full variable domain: EAGVAQSPRYKIIEKRQSVAFWCNPISGHATLYWYQQILGQGPKLLIQFQNNGVVDDSQLPKDRFSAERLKGVDSTLKIQPAKLEDSAVYLCASSLVGSSTDTQYFGPGTRLTVL.

Here the CDR3 reads CSGMTGGIADTQYF. The CDR3 nucleotides read TGCAGCGGGATGACAGGGGGCATCGCAGATACGCAGTATTTT. This sequence joins TRBV29-1 and TRBJ2-3; 10 positions agree with TRBD1. The germline V gene has CDR1 SQVTM and CDR2 ANQGSEA. V lost 7 bases to trimming and J lost 4 bases; unmatched junction nucleotides: 8. The CDR3 length is 14 residues.

This clone showed up many times. V and J are TRBV29-1 and TRBJ1-4; 7 bases are shared with TRBD1. Germline-derived CDR1 and CDR2 are SQVTM and ANQGSEA. The CDR3 length is 14 residues. V lost 4 bases to trimming and J lost 5 bases; unmatched junction nucleotides: 7. CDR3 residues: CSVGGGRGNEKLFF. CDR3 in DNA: TGCAGCGTTGGAGGGGGCAGGGGCAATGAAAAACTGTTTTTT.

Here the CDR3 reads CASSVTNTEAFF. The DNA for the CDR3 is TGTGCCAGTTCGGTTACGAACACTGAAGCTTTCTTT. The chain links TRBV6-6 to TRBJ1-1; no clear D gene. Trimming cost V 9 bases and J 1 base, with 9 bases left between them. Germline CDR1 and CDR2: MNHNY and SVGAGI (reference sequence). The CDR3 consists of 12 residues.

This sequence joins TRBV30 and TRBJ1-2; TRBD1 aligns across 8 bases. CDR3 size: 14 residues. V lost 8 bases, J lost 4 bases, and 12 bases stayed unmatched. The germline CDR1 and CDR2 sequences are GTSNPN and SVGIG (reference sequence). The CDR3 reads CASESDRGGYGYTF. Written as DNA, the CDR3 is TGTGCCAGCGAGTCTGACAGGGGAGGCTATGGCTACACCTTC.

This chain connects TRBV2 to TRBJ2-1; 13 nucleotides agree with TRBD2. Germline values: CDR1 SNHLY, CDR2 FYNNEI. The CDR3 consists of 15 residues. After removal of 7 bases from V and 7 bases from J, the junction contained 7 bases not matched to a gene. DNA for the CDR3: TGTGCCAGCACCAAACTAGCGGGAGGGCCGAATGAGCAGTTCTTC. It specifies CASTKLAGGPNEQFF.

The chain combines TRBV5-1 with TRBJ2-1; D possibly uses TRBD1 or TRBD2 (6 bases each). CDR1 and CDR2 from the germline V gene are SGHRS and YFSETQ. The length of the CDR3 is 11 residues. V gave up 7 bases and J gave up 12 bases, with 14 bases separating them. The CDR3 here is CASEVGGGQFF. CDR3 in DNA: TGCGCCAGCGAAGTGGGGGGCGGGCAGTTCTTC.

V is TRBV29-1 and J is TRBJ1-5; D perhaps matches TRBD1 (6 bases). CDR1 and CDR2 from the germline V gene are SQVTM and ANQGSEA. V was shortened by 4 bases and J by 4 bases, with 11 bases between the two germline ends. The CDR3 totals 13 residues. The chain's CDR3 is CSVVGGVNQPQHF. In nucleotides, the CDR3 is TGCAGCGTTGTAGGGGGTGTAAATCAGCCCCAGCATTTT.

On this clone itself: This CDR3 is missing its conserved last phenylalanine or tryptophan, likely due to a read error. It is unclear where the CDR3 begins or ends on the DNA, so no DNA is shown, and the CDR3 is as TCRdb lists it. J is TRBJ1-1 and V is TRBV5-4; the listed D gene, TRBD1, was not tested against the DNA. The CDR3 region is 13 residues in length, termini included. CDR1 SGHNT and CDR2 YYREEE come from the germline V gene (reference sequence). CDR3 region: CASSQGPDRVLYN.

The V call is TRBV29-1, the J call TRBJ2-1; 12 nucleotides line up with TRBD2. V shed 7 bases, J shed 7 bases, and the junction held 8 bases outside the gene matches. The CDR3 is 14 amino acids. Germline V gives CDR1 SQVTM, CDR2 ANQGSEA. The CDR3 loop is CSAKTTSGSNEQFF. CDR3 bases: TGCAGCGCCAAAACGACTAGCGGGAGTAATGAGCAGTTCTTC.

This chain links TRBV11-1 with TRBJ2-3; TRBD1 aligns across 9 bases. Germline assignment: CDR1 SGHAT and CDR2 FQDESV (reference sequence). Trimming cost V 8 bases and J 3 bases; bases outside gene matches: 6. This CDR3 is 14 amino acids long. The CDR3 sequence: CASVDRGSTDTQYF. Written as DNA, the CDR3 is TGTGCCAGCGTGGACAGGGGTTCGACAGATACGCAGTATTTT.

V is TRBV29-1 and J is TRBJ2-1; 8 positions match TRBD2. CDR1 and CDR2 from the germline V gene are SQVTM and ANQGSEA. The CDR3 sequence is 16 residues long. J was trimmed by 0 bases and V by 1 base; bases with no gene match: 5. The CDR3 protein is CSVEGTSGNSYNEQFF. CDR3 bases: TGCAGCGTTGAAGGTACTAGCGGAAACTCCTACAATGAGCAGTTCTTC.

This clone came up a few times. The V call is TRBV23-1, the J call TRBJ1-1; D is ambiguous. TRBV23-1 is assigned to the ORF class and has an uncertain function. The CDR3 totals 14 residues. V gave up 2 bases and J gave up 1 base, with 8 bases separating them. As DNA, the CDR3 is TGCGCCAGCAGTCAAATCCGGAAGAACACTGAAGCTTTCTTT. Translating gives CASSQIRKNTEAFF.

J is TRBJ2-3 and V is TRBV7-8; TRBD1 or TRBD2 may be the D gene (5 bases each). Trimming cost V 1 base and J 5 bases, with 16 bases left between them. The CDR3 runs 16 residues. CDR1 is SGHVS, CDR2 FQNEAQ, per germline. The CDR3 sequence: CASSLVARAGRDTQYF. The CDR3 nucleotides are TGTGCCAGCAGCTTAGTCGCCAGGGCAGGGAGAGATACGCAGTATTTT.

The chain uses TRBV29-1 and TRBJ1-2; no reliable D call. Trimming took 4 bases from V and 2 from J, leaving 8 bases between them. The CDR3 covers 12 residues. Germline CDR1 SQVTM, CDR2 ANQGSEA. The CDR3: CSVVSRNYGYTF. The CDR3 nucleotides are TGCAGCGTTGTCTCCAGGAACTATGGCTACACCTTC. Combining the CDR3 with reference TRBV29-1 and TRBJ1-2 gives the whole variable domain SAVISQKPSRDICQRGTSLTIQCQVDSQVTMMFWYRQQPGQSLTLIATANQGSEATYESGFVIDKFPISRPNLTFSTLTVSNMSPEDSSIYLCSVVSRNYGYTFGSGTRLTVV.

The chain uses TRBV7-9 and TRBJ2-1; TRBD2 agrees at 12 bases. This CDR3 is 16 amino acids long. Losses at the gene ends were 5 bases for V and 5 bases for J; bases not matched to a gene: 7. Germline V gene lookup returns CDR1 SEHNR and CDR2 FQNEAQ (reference sequence). The CDR3 coding sequence is TGTGCCAGCAGCGAATCTAGCGGGAGGGGCAACAATGAGCAGTTCTTC. This sequence encodes CASSESSGRGNNEQFF.

The rearrangement uses TRBV5-1 and TRBJ2-1, with TRBD1 identical over 9 bases. V was clipped by 4 bases and J by 9 bases; unmatched bases: 11. The CDR3 has 15 residues. CDR1 is SGHRS and CDR2 is YFSETQ in the germline V gene. CDR3 nucleotides: TGCGCCAGCAGCGGACCGGGACAGGGTATCGGTGAGCAGTTCTTC. Its protein product is CASSGPGQGIGEQFF. The full variable domain, in which reference TRBV5-1 and TRBJ2-1 provide the parts outside the CDR3, is KAGVTQTPRYLIKTRGQQVTLSCSPISGHRSVSWYQQTPGQGLQFLFEYFSETQRNKGNFPGRFSGRQFSNSRSEMNVSTLELGDSALYLCASSGPGQGIGEQFFGPGTRLTVL.

This clone has only a few counts. This chain uses TRBV10-2 with TRBJ1-1, with no clear D. V shed 2 bases and J shed 1 base, with 2 bases lying between them. Germline values: CDR1 WSHSY, CDR2 SAAADI. The CDR3 runs 12 residues. The CDR3 reads CASSEKNTEAFF. CDR3 nucleotide sequence: TGCGCCAGCAGTGAGAAGAACACTGAAGCTTTCTTT.

A remark on this clone: The junction and the germline gene differ at one end; a read error may be behind it. J is TRBJ1-5 and V is TRBV5-1; D gene unclear. Germline V CDR1 and CDR2: SGHRS, YFSETQ. CDR3 size: 13 residues. CDR3 sequence (DNA): TGCGCCAGCAGCTTGACGGGGAATCCGCCCCAGCATTTT. It encodes CASSLTGNPPQHF.